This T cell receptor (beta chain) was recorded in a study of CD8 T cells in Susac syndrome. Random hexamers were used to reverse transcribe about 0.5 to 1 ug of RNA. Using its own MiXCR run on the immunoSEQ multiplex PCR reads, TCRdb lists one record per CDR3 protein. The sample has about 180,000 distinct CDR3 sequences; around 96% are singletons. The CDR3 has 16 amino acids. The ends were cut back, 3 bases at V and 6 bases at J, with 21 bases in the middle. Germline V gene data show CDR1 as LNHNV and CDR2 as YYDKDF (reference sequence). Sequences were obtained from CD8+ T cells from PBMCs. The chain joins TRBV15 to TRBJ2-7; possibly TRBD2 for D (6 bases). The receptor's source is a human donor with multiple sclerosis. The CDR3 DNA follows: TGTGCCACCAGCAGGAAACACCTGGGTACTAGCTCCGAGCAGTACTTC. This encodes CATSRKHLGTSSEQYF.